A single sample is the source of the 22 T cell receptor beta chains below, sequenced in a study of CXCR3-negative and CXCR3-positive naive CD8 T cells. Findings of the study overall: Against CXCR3-negative naive cells, CXCR3-positive naive cells showed more hydrophobic TRB CDR3s.

The libraries of TRB cDNA were constructed through 5' RACE using UMI labels. TCRdb reprocessed the 5' RACE reads, with one entry per CDR3 protein and no DNA. This table holds 49,000 or so distinct CDR3 sequences. The antigens these receptors bind are not known. Sequencing was performed on naive CXCR3+ CD8+ T cells from blood. The subset: CD45RO-CCR7+CD27+CD95- naive CD8+ T cells expressing CXCR3 (TNR3+). The receptors here all came from a human donor in good health. Some clones in this sample may be carry-over from other donors' samples.

The chain joins TRBV11-2 to TRBJ1-4; TCRdb outputs TRBD1, but without DNA this stays unchecked. Germline CDR1 SGHAT, CDR2 FQNNGV. This CDR3 region has 17 residues. CDR3 region: CASSPNPEGMTNEKLFF.

The J gene is TRBJ2-7, the V gene TRBV27. The CDR3 runs to 14 residues. From germline, CDR1 is MNHEY and CDR2 SMNVEV (reference sequence). This CDR3 reads CASSLALGTYEQYF.

This rearrangement joins TRBV15 to TRBJ2-7; TCRdb picks TRBD1, but there is no DNA to check that call. CDR3 length equals 13 residues. Germline V lookup: CDR1 LNHNV, CDR2 YYDKDF (reference sequence). CDR3 amino acids: CATSPAGTYEQYF.

The chain uses TRBV6-2 or TRBV6-3 and TRBJ2-7; TCRdb's D call of TRBD2 is untestable without DNA. Germline lookup yields CDR1 MNHEY and CDR2 SVGEGT. This CDR3 has 15 residues. CDR3 sequence: CASNKGRLGIYEQYF.

The J gene is TRBJ2-2, the V gene TRBV11-2; lacking DNA, the TRBD1 call made by TCRdb goes unchecked. The germline gives CDR1 SGHAT, CDR2 FQNNGV. This CDR3 spans 19 amino acids. CDR3 amino acids: CASSNPQPLDSQITGELFF.

The chain's CDR3 is CASSVRDRDYEQYF. The chain uses TRBV7-9 and TRBJ2-7; TCRdb reports TRBD1, a call that lacks DNA to check it against. The CDR3 runs 14 residues. Germline assignment: CDR1 SEHNR and CDR2 FQNEAQ (reference sequence).

This chain joins TRBV27 and TRBJ2-3. The germline CDR1 and CDR2 sequences are MNHEY and SMNVEV (reference sequence). This CDR3 has 11 amino acids. This chain's CDR3 is CASSATDTQYF.

The chain links TRBV9 to TRBJ2-3; TCRdb indicates TRBD2, and absent DNA this call remains unverified. The germline V gene encodes CDR1 SGDLS and CDR2 YYNGEE. The CDR3 consists of 15 residues. CDR3: CASSVGGVARDTQYF.

This chain uses TRBV7-8 with TRBJ2-4; TCRdb's D call of TRBD1 is untestable without DNA. Germline lookup yields CDR1 SGHVS and CDR2 FQNEAQ. This CDR3 comprises 14 residues. CDR3 sequence reads: CASSLVGVQNIQYF. Full variable domain (rest looked up from reference TRBV7-8 and TRBJ2-4): GAGVSQSPRYKVAKRGQDVALRCDPISGHVSLFWYQQALGQGPEFLTYFQNEAQLDKSGLPSDRFFAERPEGSVSTLKIQRTQQEDSAVYLCASSLVGVQNIQYFGAGTRLSVL.

The chain uses TRBV11-2 and TRBJ2-7; TCRdb designates TRBD1, a call that cannot be tested without DNA. The V gene's germline CDR1 is SGHAT and CDR2 FQNNGV. The length of the CDR3 is 15 residues. Here the CDR3 reads CASSFWADADYEQYF.

The chain is built from TRBV27 and TRBJ2-2. The CDR3 is 12 residues long. Germline-derived CDR1 and CDR2 are MNHEY and SMNVEV (reference sequence). This CDR3 is CASSFSPGELFF.

This chain joins TRBV3-1 and TRBJ2-1; TCRdb proposes TRBD1, but this gene call is untestable without DNA. This CDR3 spans 17 amino acids. Germline lookup yields CDR1 LGHDT and CDR2 YNNKEL (reference sequence). CDR3 loop: CASSHTPGQGPADEQFF.

The V and J genes are TRBV20-1 and TRBJ2-3; the D gene TCRdb calls, TRBD2, cannot be checked with no DNA. CDR3 length equals 14 residues. The germline gives CDR1 DFQATT, CDR2 SNEGSKA (reference sequence). CDR3 residues: CSARRPSGPDTQYF.

The rearrangement uses TRBV4-3 and TRBJ1-4; TCRdb's D gene call, TRBD1, goes unchecked for lack of DNA. CDR3 size: 15 residues. Per germline, CDR1 LGHNA and CDR2 YSLEER. The CDR3 sequence: CASSQGQGSNEKLFF.

This CDR3 is CSVDFLVGGEQETQYF. This chain uses TRBV29-1 with TRBJ2-5; absent DNA, TCRdb's TRBD2 call cannot be checked. The CDR3 is 16 residues long. Germline loops: CDR1 SQVTM, CDR2 ANQGSEA.

V usage is TRBV19 and J usage is TRBJ1-1. In germline, CDR1 is LNHDA, CDR2 SQIVND (reference sequence). The CDR3 spans 15 residues. This CDR3 reads CASSIGRSGGTEAFF. The full variable domain, its missing parts supplied by reference TRBV19 and TRBJ1-1, is DGGITQSPKYLFRKEGQNVTLSCEQNLNHDAMYWYRQDPGQGLRLIYYSQIVNDFQKGDIAEGYSVSREKKESFPLTVTSAQKNPTAFYLCASSIGRSGGTEAFFGQGTRLTVV.

The rearrangement uses TRBV5-1 and TRBJ2-4; TCRdb's assignment of TRBD1 cannot be checked, as there is no DNA. Germline lookup yields CDR1 SGHRS and CDR2 YFSETQ. This CDR3 has 16 amino acids. This CDR3 reads CASSLEAGGVENIQYF.

The rearrangement joins TRBV10-2 to TRBJ1-1. CDR3 length equals 13 residues. Per germline, CDR1 WSHSY and CDR2 SAAADI. The CDR3 reads CASSWEQFTEAFF.

V is TRBV9 and J is TRBJ1-1; the D call of TRBD1 rests on TCRdb alone, since no DNA is present to check it. The CDR3 totals 16 residues. Germline V gives CDR1 SGDLS, CDR2 YYNGEE. Here the CDR3 reads CASSAGQGPLYTEAFF.

The chain uses TRBV7-9 and TRBJ2-1; the D call of TRBD1 rests on TCRdb alone, since no DNA is present to check it. The CDR3 runs to 18 residues. Germline V gene lookup returns CDR1 SEHNR and CDR2 FQNEAQ (reference sequence). The CDR3 loop is CASSLLRDWGGSYNEQFF.

The chain combines TRBV13 with TRBJ1-1. There are 15 residues in the CDR3. From germline, CDR1 is PRHDT and CDR2 FYEKMQ (reference sequence). The CDR3 loop reads CASSLYILSATEAFF.

The gene calls are TRBV12-3 or TRBV12-4 and TRBJ1-5. This CDR3 region has 12 residues. This CDR3 is CASSFSNQPQHF.